Described below is a single T cell receptor (beta chain) sequence and its context. The repertoire was sequenced with immunoSEQ multiplex PCR; TCRdb's copy has only in-frame clones and lacks some. The data show about 220,000 clones, 88% seen once. Treatment meaning: roughly 18 received Ad26.COV2.S at low or high dose, single or two shots; roughly five received placebo; per-sample allocation not given. Day 63 following the first vaccine or placebo injection was when the samples were taken. This specimen belongs to a study of Ad26.COV2.S vaccination and SARS-CoV-2 variants. The sequencing used peripheral blood, collected in a trial of Ad26.COV2.S vaccine versus placebo. The sequence was collected from a person between 18 and 60 years old who received the Ad26.COV2.S COVID-19 vaccine or a placebo.

CDR3 loop: CASSVLQADSSYEQYF. CDR3 DNA sequence: TGTGCCAGCAGTGTCCTCCAAGCGGACAGCTCCTACGAGCAGTACTTC. The J gene is TRBJ2-7, the V gene TRBV6-2 or TRBV6-3; TRBD1 is a possible D gene (6 bases). The CDR3 is 16 amino acids. Germline lookup yields CDR1 MNHEY and CDR2 SVGEGT. V lost 5 bases to trimming and J lost 0 bases, with 17 bases between them.